The 24 T cell receptor beta chains presented below share a single source sample, sequenced in a study of blood T cell repertoires in COVID-19. Clones were read by immunoSEQ multiplex PCR, and TCRdb kept only the in-frame ones, dropping some. The table has approximately 300,000 clones, more than 75% seen once. Sequencing was carried out using PBMCs or T cells enriched from blood (not recorded which). These receptors came from a woman aged 18-29 years who had recovered from COVID-19.

The genes are TRBV5-1 and TRBJ2-7; TRBD2 agrees at 13 bases. This CDR3 has 15 residues. The junction had 4 bases not matched to a gene; V was cut back by 4 bases and J by 3 bases. Germline CDR1 reads SGHRS; CDR2 reads YFSETQ. CDR3 nucleotides: TGCGCCAGCAGCGAGGGACTAGCGGGGTACTACGAGCAGTACTTC. Its translation is CASSEGLAGYYEQYF.

CDR3 sequence (DNA): TGTGCCAGCAGTTATGACAGGGCCTCTGGAAACACCATATATTTT. Protein product: CASSYDRASGNTIYF. The chain joins TRBV6-5 to TRBJ1-3; 7 bases align to TRBD1. Germline V gene sequence: CDR1 MNHEY, CDR2 SVGAGI. The junction had 2 bases not matched to a gene; V was cut back by 3 bases and J by 0 bases. The CDR3 loop spans 15 amino acids.

V is TRBV5-1 and J is TRBJ1-4, with 7 bases lining up with TRBD1. Germline CDR1 and CDR2: SGHRS and YFSETQ. V shed 4 bases and J 3 bases; nucleotides not matched to a gene: 6. The CDR3 extends over 15 amino acids. CDR3 sequence (DNA): TGCGCCAGCAGCCTCTCCACAGGGGCTAATGAAAAACTGTTTTTT. This codes for CASSLSTGANEKLFF.

In this sample, this clone turned up a few times. This chain joins TRBV6-5 and TRBJ1-5; tentative D call: TRBD1 (5 bases). The germline V and J ends were trimmed by 4 bases and 2 bases, with 12 bases remaining between them. The CDR3 runs to 15 residues. CDR1 is MNHEY and CDR2 is SVGAGI in the germline V gene. The CDR3 DNA follows: TGTGCCAGCAGTTCCTCGGGAGGGGGCAATCAGCCCCAGCATTTT. It encodes CASSSSGGGNQPQHF.

The chain is built from TRBV10-2 and TRBJ1-1; D is undetermined. Trimming took off 6 bases at V and 0 bases at J, with 11 bases between the two ends. The CDR3 loop spans 14 amino acids. Per the germline V gene, CDR1 is WSHSY and CDR2 is SAAADI. The chain's CDR3 is CASSLGVVNTEAFF. CDR3 DNA: TGCGCCAGCAGCCTCGGGGTAGTGAACACTGAAGCTTTCTTT.

V is TRBV6-5 and J is TRBJ1-2; no clear D. The germline CDR1 and CDR2 sequences are MNHEY and SVGAGI. This CDR3 region has 14 residues. Trimming left V 6 bases short and J 1 base short, with 12 bases between. Written as DNA, the CDR3 is TGTGCCAGCAGGCCTGCGGGCAGTAACTATGGCTACACCTTC. This codes for CASRPAGSNYGYTF.

J is TRBJ1-3 and V is TRBV3-1 (or the pseudogene TRBV3-2); D is unresolved. Germline lookup yields CDR1 LGHDT and CDR2 YNNKEL (reference sequence). V was trimmed by 1 base and J by 0 bases, leaving 13 bases between them. This CDR3 contains 17 residues. The CDR3 here is CASSQVFQGSSGNTIYF. CDR3 DNA sequence: TGTGCCAGCAGCCAAGTGTTTCAAGGGAGCTCTGGAAACACCATATATTTT.

The rearrangement uses TRBV2 and TRBJ2-7, with D perhaps TRBD2 (6 bases). Trimming pared 8 bases from V and 4 bases from J, leaving 12 bases between. The germline V gene encodes CDR1 SNHLY and CDR2 FYNNEI. There are 12 residues in the CDR3. The CDR3 DNA sequence: TGTGCCAGCGGAACGGGAGAATACGAGCAGTACTTC. Translating it yields CASGTGEYEQYF.

The chain recombines TRBV7-8 with TRBJ1-6, with a tentative D call TRBD1 (6 bases). Germline loops: CDR1 SGHVS, CDR2 FQNEAQ. The length of the CDR3 is 14 residues. Trimming removed 0 bases at V and 7 bases at J, with 7 bases between. The CDR3 loop is CASSLATGNSPLHF. CDR3 in DNA: TGTGCCAGCAGCTTAGCTACAGGGAATTCACCCCTCCACTTT.

The chain uses TRBV2 and TRBJ2-5; weak D call: TRBD1 (6 bases). This CDR3 region has 15 residues. The germline V and J ends were trimmed by 3 bases and 3 bases, with 14 bases remaining between them. The germline CDR1 and CDR2 sequences are SNHLY and FYNNEI. The CDR3 reads CASSDRLGGEETQYF. CDR3 bases: TGTGCCAGCAGTGATCGTCTAGGGGGAGAAGAGACCCAGTACTTC.

The chain links TRBV10-1 to TRBJ2-1, with TRBD2 identical over 9 bases. J lost 7 bases, V lost 0 bases, and 7 bases had no gene match. Per the germline V gene, CDR1 is WNHNN and CDR2 is SYGVQD (reference sequence). The CDR3 has 16 residues. The CDR3 DNA reads as TGCGCCAGCAGTGAGTCGCCGTCTAGCGGGGATAATGAGCAGTTCTTC. Translated, it gives CASSESPSSGDNEQFF.

The chain joins TRBV24-1 to TRBJ1-2, with D unresolved. The CDR3 is 12 amino acids. V was clipped by 8 bases and J by 6 bases, with 12 bases between them. Per the germline V gene, CDR1 is KGHDR and CDR2 is SFDVKD. The chain's CDR3 is CATTQRGNGYTF. The DNA of the CDR3 is TGTGCCACCACCCAACGGGGTAATGGCTACACCTTC.

The chain carries TRBV18 and TRBJ2-5; D may be TRBD2 (6 bases). V was clipped by 6 bases and J by 3 bases, with 11 bases between them. The CDR3 runs 13 residues. Per the germline V gene, CDR1 is KGHSH and CDR2 is LQKENI. Here the CDR3 reads CASSHGGEETQYF. The CDR3 nucleotides are TGTGCCAGCTCCCACGGCGGGGAAGAGACCCAGTACTTC.

CDR3 in amino acids: CASSLAGSSNSGNTIYF. Here the CDR3 DNA reads TGCGCCAGCAGCTTGGCCGGGAGTTCTAACTCTGGAAACACCATATATTTT. The rearrangement joins TRBV5-1 to TRBJ1-3, with no clear D. CDR1 is SGHRS and CDR2 is YFSETQ in the germline V gene. The CDR3 sequence is 17 residues long. The V gene lost 0 bases and the J gene lost 0 bases, with 13 bases spanning the gap.

CDR3 amino acids: CASKTGEAAEAFF. The CDR3 nucleotides read TGTGCCAGCAAGACAGGGGAGGCTGCTGAAGCTTTCTTT. V and J are TRBV10-3 and TRBJ1-1, with 8 bases that match TRBD1. CDR3 length: 13 amino acids. In germline, CDR1 is ENHRY, CDR2 SYGVKD. Trimming cost V 10 bases and J 6 bases; bases outside gene matches: 10.

J is TRBJ1-1 and V is TRBV19; 8 bases line up with TRBD1. Germline trimming cut 8 bases from V and 1 base from J; bases unmatched to any gene: 9. This CDR3 region has 15 residues. The V gene's germline CDR1 is LNHDA and CDR2 SQIVND (reference sequence). CDR3 in DNA: TGTGCCAGTCGTCACTCCGGGACAGGGAACACTGAAGCTTTCTTT. It translates to CASRHSGTGNTEAFF.

The genes are TRBV10-1 and TRBJ1-6; TRBD1 might be the D (5 bases). The ends were cut back, 7 bases at V and 7 bases at J, with 11 bases in the middle. Germline V gene lookup returns CDR1 WNHNN and CDR2 SYGVQD (reference sequence). This CDR3 is built from 13 residues. CDR3 loop: CASTSQGNSPLHF. CDR3 in DNA: TGCGCCAGCACCAGCCAGGGAAATTCACCCCTCCACTTT.

The sample holds one count of this clone. This chain uses TRBV15 with TRBJ1-3; TRBD1 aligns across 8 bases. Germline lookup yields CDR1 LNHNV and CDR2 YYDKDF (reference sequence). The CDR3 consists of 19 residues. V dropped 3 bases and J dropped 0; count of bases not matched to a gene: 13. The CDR3 here is CATSSGSPSDRGSGNTIYF. CDR3 bases: TGTGCCACCAGCAGCGGGTCCCCTTCTGACAGGGGCTCTGGAAACACCATATATTTT.

This chain connects TRBV19 to TRBJ2-1; D might be TRBD1 (6 bases). With 4 bases removed from V and 8 bases from J, the gap between germline ends came to 15 bases. The CDR3 has 14 amino acids. Germline V gene data show CDR1 as LNHDA and CDR2 as SQIVND (reference sequence). The CDR3 sequence: CASSTHRAGDEQFF. The DNA for the CDR3 is TGTGCCAGTAGTACACACAGAGCAGGGGATGAGCAGTTCTTC.

A word on this clone: The germline gene is not matched at one end of the junction; a read error may be the cause. The chain links TRBV3-1 (or the pseudogene TRBV3-2) to TRBJ1-1; 9 bases align to TRBD1. The CDR3 runs to 20 residues. Germline CDR1 LGHDT, CDR2 YNNKEL (reference sequence). Here the CDR3 DNA reads TGTGTCAGCAGCCAAGAAGGCTTTCGGACAGGGGATTATTGGGACACTGAAGCTTTCTTT. This encodes CVSSQEGFRTGDYWDTEAFF.

The gene calls are TRBV5-4 and TRBJ2-3; 13 nucleotides match TRBD2. Germline V lookup: CDR1 SGHNT, CDR2 YYREEE (reference sequence). V dropped 4 bases and J dropped 2; count of bases not matched to a gene: 7. The CDR3 length is 17 residues. For the CDR3, the DNA is TGTGCCAGCAGCCCGCCGACTAGCGGGGGGTACACAGATACGCAGTATTTT. It encodes CASSPPTSGGYTDTQYF.

This clone was seen a few times. J is TRBJ1-1 and V is TRBV11-1, with a tentative D call TRBD1 (6 bases). Germline CDR1 and CDR2: SGHAT and FQDESV (reference sequence). This CDR3 contains 13 residues. The V and J ends lost 2 bases and 3 bases respectively, with 7 bases between them. The CDR3 region is CASSLTGYTEAFF. CDR3 coding DNA: TGTGCCAGCAGCTTAACAGGGTACACTGAAGCTTTCTTT.

J is TRBJ1-1 and V is TRBV18; D call uncertain. Trimming took off 10 bases at V and 5 bases at J, with 17 bases between the two ends. This CDR3 has 13 residues. In germline, CDR1 is KGHSH, CDR2 LQKENI. DNA for the CDR3: TGTGCCACCTGCCTCTCGAGGGAGACTGAAGCTTTCTTT. Translation gives CATCLSRETEAFF.

The rearrangement uses TRBV28 and TRBJ2-7, with TRBD1 as a possible D gene (6 bases). Germline CDR1 MDHEN, CDR2 SYDVKM. V was trimmed by 4 bases and J by 9 bases, leaving 13 bases between them. This CDR3 has 12 residues. CDR3 coding DNA: TGTGCCAGCAGTTCGACAGGCCTCGGGCAGTACTTC. It codes for CASSSTGLGQYF.